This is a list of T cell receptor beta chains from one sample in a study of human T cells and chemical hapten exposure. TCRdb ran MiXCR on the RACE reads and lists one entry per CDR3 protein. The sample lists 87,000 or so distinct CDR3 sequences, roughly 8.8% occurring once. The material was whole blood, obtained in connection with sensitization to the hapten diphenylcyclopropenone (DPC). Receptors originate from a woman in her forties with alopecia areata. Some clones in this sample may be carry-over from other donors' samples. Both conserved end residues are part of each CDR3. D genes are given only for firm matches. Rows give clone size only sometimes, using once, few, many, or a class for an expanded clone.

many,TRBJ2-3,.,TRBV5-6,CASSLVSVYSTDTQYF,TGTGCCAGCAGCTTGGTTTCGGTCTATAGCACAGATACGCAGTATTTT
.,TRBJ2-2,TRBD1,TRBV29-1,CSAGLQGAGEELFF,TGCAGCGCCGGATTACAGGGGGCAGGCGAGGAGCTGTTTTTT
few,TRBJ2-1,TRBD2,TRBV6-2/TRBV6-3,CASSSTSGVSYNEQFF,TGTGCCAGCAGCTCTACTAGCGGGGTTTCCTACAATGAGCAGTTCTTC
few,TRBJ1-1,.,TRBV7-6,CASSQVGGFGTEAFF,TGTGCCAGCAGCCAAGTGGGGGGCTTCGGAACTGAAGCTTTCTTT
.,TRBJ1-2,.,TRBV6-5,CASSFQGTGYTF,TGTGCCAGCAGTTTCCAGGGTACTGGCTACACCTTC
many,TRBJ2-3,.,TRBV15,CATSRGERGTDTQYF,TGTGCCACCAGCAGAGGAGAGCGGGGCACAGATACGCAGTATTTT
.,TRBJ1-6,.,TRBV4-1,CASSQDTRLMSRNSPLHF,TGCGCCAGCAGCCAAGATACGAGACTGATGTCTCGGAATTCACCCCTCCACTTT
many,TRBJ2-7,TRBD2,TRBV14,CASSQAPWGTTTYEQYF,TGTGCCAGCAGCCAAGCCCCCTGGGGGACTACAACCTACGAGCAGTACTTC
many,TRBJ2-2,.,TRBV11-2,CASSLLSGLNTGELFF,TGTGCCAGCAGCTTACTATCCGGCCTGAACACCGGGGAGCTGTTTTTT
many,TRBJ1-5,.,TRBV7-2,CASSQPGGLNQPQHF,TGTGCCAGCAGTCAACCGGGGGGGCTCAATCAGCCCCAGCATTTT
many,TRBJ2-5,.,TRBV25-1,CASSGVYYGLEVDQYF,TGTGCCAGCAGTGGCGTATATTACGGGCTAGAAGTGGACCAGTACTTC
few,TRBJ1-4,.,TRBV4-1,CASSRLTVGEKLFF,TGCGCCAGCAGCCGCCTGACAGTTGGGGAAAAACTGTTTTTT
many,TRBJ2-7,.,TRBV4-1,CASSQGQTGTYEQYF,TGCGCCAGCAGCCAAGGACAGACAGGTACCTACGAGCAGTACTTC
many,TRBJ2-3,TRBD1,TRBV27,CASSPRTGGGYTQYF,TGTGCCAGCAGTCCAAGGACAGGGGGCGGATATACGCAGTATTTT
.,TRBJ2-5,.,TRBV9,CASSAGQQETQYF,TGTGCCAGCAGCGCCGGACAGCAAGAGACCCAGTACTTC
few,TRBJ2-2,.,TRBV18,CASSPGVPNTGELFF,TGTGCCAGCTCACCAGGGGTCCCGAACACCGGGGAGCTGTTTTTT
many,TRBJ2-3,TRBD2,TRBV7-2,CASSSPIRLSGGVSTDTQYF,TGTGCCAGCAGCTCCCCTATCCGTCTTAGCGGGGGGGTTTCCACAGATACGCAGTATTTT
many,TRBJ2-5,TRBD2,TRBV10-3,CAISESGAGETQYF,TGTGCCATCAGTGAGTCGGGAGCGGGGGAGACCCAGTACTTC
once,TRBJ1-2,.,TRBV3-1,CASSYHGTPQGYTF,TGTGCCAGCAGCTATCACGGGACACCCCAGGGCTACACCTTC
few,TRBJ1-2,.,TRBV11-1,CASSVGGANYGYTF,TGTGCCAGCAGCGTTGGGGGAGCTAACTATGGCTACACCTTC
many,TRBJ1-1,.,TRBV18,CASSPPNLEGEAFF,TGTGCCAGCTCACCACCCAACCTAGAGGGTGAAGCTTTCTTT
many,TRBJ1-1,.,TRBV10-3,CAIRKDTSNTEAFF,TGTGCCATCAGGAAGGACACTTCGAACACTGAAGCTTTCTTT
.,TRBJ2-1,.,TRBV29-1,CSVVGRGALPYNEQFF,TGCAGCGTTGTTGGGCGGGGAGCCCTCCCCTACAATGAGCAGTTCTTC
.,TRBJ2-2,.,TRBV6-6,CASSPRGTGSAGELFF,TGTGCCAGCAGTCCTCGTGGAACAGGGTCGGCCGGGGAGCTGTTTTTT
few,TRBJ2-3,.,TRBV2,CASSARYTDTQYF,TGTGCCAGCAGTGCCAGGTACACAGATACGCAGTATTTT
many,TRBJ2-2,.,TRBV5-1,CASSLSIQVNTGELFF,TGCGCCAGCAGCTTATCAATCCAGGTGAACACCGGGGAGCTGTTTTTT
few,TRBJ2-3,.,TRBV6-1,CASSEALKRTDTQYF,TGTGCCAGCAGTGAAGCGCTGAAACGCACAGATACGCAGTATTTT
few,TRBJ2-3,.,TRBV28,CASSNTGGGRDTQYF,TGTGCCAGCAGTAACACCGGAGGGGGGCGAGATACGCAGTATTTT
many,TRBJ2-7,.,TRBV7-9,CASTKGAGHRPYEQYF,TGTGCCAGCACCAAAGGGGCAGGGCACAGGCCCTACGAGCAGTACTTC
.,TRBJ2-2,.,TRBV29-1,CSGLSGELFF,TGCAGTGGTCTTTCAGGGGAGCTGTTTTTT